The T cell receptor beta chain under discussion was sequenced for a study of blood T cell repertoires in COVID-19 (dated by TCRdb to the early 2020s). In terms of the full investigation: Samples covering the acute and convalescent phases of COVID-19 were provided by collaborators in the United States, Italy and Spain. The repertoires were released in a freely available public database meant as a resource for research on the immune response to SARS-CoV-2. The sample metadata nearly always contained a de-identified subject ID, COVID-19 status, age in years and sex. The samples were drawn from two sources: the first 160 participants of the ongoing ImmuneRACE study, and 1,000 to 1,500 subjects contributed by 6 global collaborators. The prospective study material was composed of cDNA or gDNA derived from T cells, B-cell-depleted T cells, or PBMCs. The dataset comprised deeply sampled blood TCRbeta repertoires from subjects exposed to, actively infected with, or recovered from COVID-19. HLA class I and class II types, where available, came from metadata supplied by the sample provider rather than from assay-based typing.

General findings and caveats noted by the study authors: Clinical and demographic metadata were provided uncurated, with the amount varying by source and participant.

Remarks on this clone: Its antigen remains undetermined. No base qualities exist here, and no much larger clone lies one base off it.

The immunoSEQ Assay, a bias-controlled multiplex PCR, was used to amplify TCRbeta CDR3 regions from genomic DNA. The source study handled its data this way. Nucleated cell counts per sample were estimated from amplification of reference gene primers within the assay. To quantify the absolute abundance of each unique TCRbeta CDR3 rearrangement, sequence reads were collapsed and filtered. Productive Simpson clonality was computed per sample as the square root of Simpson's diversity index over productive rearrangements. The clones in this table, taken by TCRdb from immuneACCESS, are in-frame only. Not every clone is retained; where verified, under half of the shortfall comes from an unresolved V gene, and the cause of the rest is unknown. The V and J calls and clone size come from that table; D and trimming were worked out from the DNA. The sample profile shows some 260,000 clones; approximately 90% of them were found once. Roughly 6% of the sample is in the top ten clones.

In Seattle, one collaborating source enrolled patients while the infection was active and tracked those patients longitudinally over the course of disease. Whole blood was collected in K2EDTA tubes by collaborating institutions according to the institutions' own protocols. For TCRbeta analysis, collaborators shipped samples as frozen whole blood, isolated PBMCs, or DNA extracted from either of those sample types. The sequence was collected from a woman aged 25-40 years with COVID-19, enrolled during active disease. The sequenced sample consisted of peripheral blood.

This receptor carries the CDR3 CASSRDGGNEQFF. DNA sequence: TGTGCCAGCAGCAGAGACGGGGGTAATGAGCAGTTCTTC. The chain couples TRBV11-3 to TRBJ2-1; TRBD2 is a possible D gene, resting on 6 matching bases. Its CDR3 holds 13 amino acids, cysteine through phenylalanine. CDR3 DNA only is kept here, 39 bases in frame from base 1. CDR1 and CDR2 were assigned from the germline V gene as SGHNT and YENEEA. A distance of 12 bases separates the germline ends of V and J, which lose 5 bases and 7 bases respectively.